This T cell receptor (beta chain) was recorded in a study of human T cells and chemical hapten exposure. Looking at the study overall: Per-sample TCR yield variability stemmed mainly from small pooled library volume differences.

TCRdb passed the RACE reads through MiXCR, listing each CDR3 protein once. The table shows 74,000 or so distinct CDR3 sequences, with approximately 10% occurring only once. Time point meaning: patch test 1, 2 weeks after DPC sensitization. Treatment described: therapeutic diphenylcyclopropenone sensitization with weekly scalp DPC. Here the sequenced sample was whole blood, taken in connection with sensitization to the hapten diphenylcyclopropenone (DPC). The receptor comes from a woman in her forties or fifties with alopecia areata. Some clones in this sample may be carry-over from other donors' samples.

CDR3 DNA sequence: TGCAGTGCTAGGGACAGGCGAACTGGGGCCAACGTCCTGACTTTC. It is translated as CSARDRRTGANVLTF. V and J are TRBV20-1 and TRBJ2-6; 7 bases are shared with TRBD1. The CDR3 has 15 residues. Germline CDR1 reads DFQATT; CDR2 reads SNEGSKA (reference sequence). Unmatched junction bases numbered 4, after V lost 3 bases and J lost 2 bases.